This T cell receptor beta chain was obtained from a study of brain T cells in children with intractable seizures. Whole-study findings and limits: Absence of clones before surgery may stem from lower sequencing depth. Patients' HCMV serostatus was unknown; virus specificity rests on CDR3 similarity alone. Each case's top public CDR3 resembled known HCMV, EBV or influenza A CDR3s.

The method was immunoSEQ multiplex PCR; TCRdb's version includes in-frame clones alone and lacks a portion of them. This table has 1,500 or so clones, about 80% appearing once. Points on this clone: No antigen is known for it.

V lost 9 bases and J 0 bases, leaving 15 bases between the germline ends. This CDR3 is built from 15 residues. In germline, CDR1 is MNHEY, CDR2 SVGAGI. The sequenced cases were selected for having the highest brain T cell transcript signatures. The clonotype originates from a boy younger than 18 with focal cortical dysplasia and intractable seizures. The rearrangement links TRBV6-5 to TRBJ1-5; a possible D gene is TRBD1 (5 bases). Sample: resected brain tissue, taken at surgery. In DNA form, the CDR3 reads TGTGCCAGTCAGGACAACCCTTATAGCAATCAGCCCCAGCATTTT. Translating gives CASQDNPYSNQPQHF.